This T cell receptor (beta chain) is drawn from a study of human T cells and chemical hapten exposure. Study at large: Slight differences in pooled library volume were the main source of varying TCR yields across samples. Study results and limitations: TCRs at high frequency, those above 1 in 1000, did not change with DPC sensitization.

This clonotype was observed many times. Its antigen is unknown. Time point noted: healthy volunteer bleed at 6 weeks. Unfractionated whole blood yielded the extracted total RNA. The J segment lost 5 bases and the V segment lost 4 bases, leaving 8 bases of the junction unmatched. CDR3 size: 15 residues. Looked up from germline, CDR1 is MNHEY and CDR2 is SVGAGI. TCRdb reanalysed the RACE reads using MiXCR and keeps one entry per CDR3 protein. Among about 80,000 distinct CDR3 sequences listed, roughly 7.9% were seen once. What was sequenced was whole blood. The TCR comes from a female donor in good health. Some clones in this sample may be carry-over from other donors' samples. V gene TRBV6-5 combines with J gene TRBJ1-1; the match to TRBD1 covers 9 bases. The CDR3 DNA reads as TGTGCCAGCAGTTCAAATACAGGGGGCGAAACTGAAGCTTTCTTT. This codes for CASSSNTGGETEAFF.